A selection of T cell receptor beta chains follows, all from one sample in a study of cytomegalovirus exposure and HLA in healthy donors. Method: immunoSEQ multiplex PCR; TCRdb's copy keeps in-frame clones and lacks some. The data contain tens of thousands of clones, about 68% of them singletons. What was sequenced was PBMCs. Receptors were obtained from a human donor in good health. Both conserved end residues are part of each CDR3. A D gene is named only where the DNA matches it firmly.

TRBV19	13	.	TRBJ2-1	CASSIDGYNGQFF	TGTGCCAGTAGTATAGACGGGTACAATGGGCAGTTCTTC
TRBV6-5	14	TRBD1	TRBJ1-5	CASSRRQGNQPQHF	TGTGCCAGCAGCCGCAGACAGGGGAATCAGCCCCAGCATTTT
TRBV30	17	.	TRBJ2-5	CAWSVGVYGGDKETQYF	TGTGCCTGGAGCGTAGGAGTGTATGGGGGCGACAAAGAGACCCAGTACTTC
TRBV19	16	.	TRBJ1-4	CASSPTGTRSNEKLFF	TGTGCCAGTAGTCCAACCGGGACACGGTCTAATGAAAAACTGTTTTTT
TRBV23-1	17	TRBD1	TRBJ2-4	CASSQSKWGQSKNIQYF	TGCGCCAGCAGTCAATCGAAGTGGGGACAGAGCAAAAACATTCAGTACTTC
TRBV5-4	15	.	TRBJ1-6	CASRRGDSYNSPLHF	TGTGCCAGTCGACGGGGGGACTCCTATAATTCACCCCTCCACTTT
TRBV5-3	11	.	TRBJ2-7	CARSTDMGQYF	TGTGCCAGAAGCACCGACATGGGGCAGTACTTC
TRBV15	14	.	TRBJ2-2	CATSSRENTGELFF	TGTGCCACCAGCAGCAGGGAGAACACCGGGGAGCTGTTTTTT
TRBV9	15	.	TRBJ1-6	CASSVAAGRNSPLHF	TGTGCCAGCAGCGTAGCGGCAGGGCGTAATTCACCCCTCCACTTT
TRBV6-1	13	TRBD2	TRBJ2-7	CASKRTSGDEQYF	TGTGCCAGCAAAAGGACTAGCGGGGACGAGCAGTACTTC
TRBV19	15	.	TRBJ1-4	CASRATVATNEKLFF	TGTGCCAGTAGGGCGACAGTTGCAACTAATGAAAAACTGTTTTTT
TRBV23-1	15	TRBD1	TRBJ1-6	CASSQEGADNSPLHF	TGCGCCAGCAGTCAAGAGGGGGCCGACAATTCACCCCTCCACTTT
TRBV27	16	TRBD1	TRBJ1-2	CASSPRPGQGAGGYTF	TGTGCCAGCAGTCCGCGTCCCGGACAGGGGGCAGGTGGCTACACCTTC
TRBV30	14	TRBD1	TRBJ1-5	CAWTAGTGEQPQHF	TGTGCCTGGACCGCAGGGACAGGGGAACAGCCCCAGCATTTT